The 18 T cell receptor beta chains in this list originate from one sample, sequenced in a study of blood T cells in healthy people across ages. A J-beta primer mix and a sample-barcoded 5' primer were used in a second PCR of roughly 6 to 12 cycles. From the 5' RACE reads, TCRdb called clonotypes with MiXCR, one entry per CDR3 protein. This sample has a few hundred thousand distinct CDR3 sequences, with 25% to 30% found just once. Sequencing was carried out using blood. These receptor sequences come from a woman aged 70-85 years in good health.

This clonotype turned up a few times. The chain employs TRBV20-1 and TRBJ2-7, with D perhaps matching TRBD2 (6 bases). Trimming stripped 3 bases from V and 3 bases from J, with 18 bases between. The germline CDR1 and CDR2 sequences are DFQATT and SNEGSKA (reference sequence). The CDR3 has 15 residues. Here the CDR3 DNA reads TGCAGTGCTAGTCCCTCGAAGCGGGCCGGCTACGAGCAGTACTTC. Its protein is CSASPSKRAGYEQYF.

The chain combines TRBV5-1 with TRBJ2-5, with D possibly being TRBD1 (5 bases). CDR3 length equals 13 residues. The V and J ends lost 7 bases and 2 bases respectively, with 12 bases between them. CDR1 is SGHRS and CDR2 is YFSETQ in the germline V gene. Written as DNA, the CDR3 is TGCGCCAGCGCGGCAGGGCGGCAAGAGACCCAGTACTTC. It specifies CASAAGRQETQYF.

V and J are TRBV30 and TRBJ1-5; no definite D call. Germline CDR1 GTSNPN, CDR2 SVGIG (reference sequence). The CDR3 consists of 14 residues. V was shortened by 2 bases and J by 0 bases, with 8 bases between the two germline ends. Written as DNA, the CDR3 is TGTGCCTGGAGTCCTGCTTATAGCAATCAGCCCCAGCATTTT. Translation gives CAWSPAYSNQPQHF.

This clonotype has at least ten counts. The genes are TRBV3-1 and TRBJ2-5; D gene uncertain. This CDR3 has 10 residues. Looked up from germline, CDR1 is LGHDT and CDR2 is YNNKEL (reference sequence). V lost 4 bases, J lost 7 bases, and 4 bases lay in between. The CDR3, as DNA: TGTGCCAGCAGCCGGACGACCCAGTACTTC. This gives the protein CASSRTTQYF.

Worth noting for this clonotype: Because it lacks the conserved phenylalanine or tryptophan at the end, this CDR3 is likely a read error. CDR3 amino acids: CATTDRYSNQPQHL. CDR3 in DNA: TGCGCCACCACGGACAGATATAGCAATCAGCCCCAGCATCTT. The rearrangement links TRBV10-2 to TRBJ1-5; weak D call: TRBD1 (6 bases). The CDR3 runs 14 residues. Germline loops: CDR1 WSHSY, CDR2 SAAADI. Trimming left V 10 bases short and J 0 bases short, with 13 bases between.

Worth noting for this clonotype: Sequence at one end of the junction differs from germline and may be a read error. This rearrangement joins TRBV7-9 to TRBJ2-4; D possibly corresponds to TRBD1 (5 bases). Per the germline V gene, CDR1 is SEHNR and CDR2 is FQNEAQ (reference sequence). The CDR3 spans 11 residues. The CDR3: CANSPGQIQYF. The CDR3 region has the DNA TGTGCCAACAGCCCAGGGCAGATTCAGTACTTC.

This clonotype occurred many times. The J gene is TRBJ2-4, the V gene TRBV7-9; 9 nucleotides align to TRBD1. Germline V gene data show CDR1 as SEHNR and CDR2 as FQNEAQ (reference sequence). V shed 0 bases, J shed 9 bases, and the junction held 3 bases outside the gene matches. The CDR3 spans 14 residues. CDR3 region: CASSLAGTGSIQYF. In DNA form, the CDR3 reads TGTGCCAGCAGCTTAGCGGGGACAGGGAGCATTCAGTACTTC. Combining the CDR3 with reference TRBV7-9 and TRBJ2-4 gives the whole variable domain DTGVSQNPRHKITKRGQNVTFRCDPISEHNRLYWYRQTLGQGPEFLTYFQNEAQLEKSRLLSDRFSAERPKGSFSTLEIQRTEQGDSAMYLCASSLAGTGSIQYFGAGTRLSVL.

This clonotype was found a few times. The rearrangement uses TRBV7-2 and TRBJ2-1; TRBD2 matches 8 bases. Germline V lookup: CDR1 SGHTA, CDR2 FQGNSA. The CDR3 sequence is 18 residues long. V shed 1 base and J 5 bases; nucleotides not matched to a gene: 13. In DNA form, the CDR3 reads TGTGCCAGCAGCTTAGGTCAATCAGGCGGGGGGCGTAACAATGAGCAGTTCTTC. It codes for CASSLGQSGGGRNNEQFF.

A word on this clonotype: The germline gene is not matched at one end of the junction; a read error may be the cause. The chain recombines TRBV25-1 with TRBJ1-2; TRBD1 aligns across 8 bases. CDR1 MGHDK and CDR2 SYGVNS come from the germline V gene. There are 16 residues in the CDR3. The chain's CDR3 is CVSSESPGGYNYGYTF. DNA of the CDR3: TGTGTCAGCAGTGAATCCCCAGGGGGCTACAACTATGGCTACACCTTC.

The rearrangement links TRBV4-2 to TRBJ2-2, with 7 bases fitting TRBD2. The CDR3 loop spans 17 amino acids. V lost 2 bases and J lost 2; bases outside the gene matches: 8. Germline-derived CDR1 and CDR2 are LGHNA and YNFKEQ. The CDR3 nucleotides read TGTGCCAGCAGCCAACACGCTAGCGGAAGAAACACCGGGGAGCTGTTTTTT. Translated, it gives CASSQHASGRNTGELFF.

This clonotype has ten or more counts. The chain employs TRBV29-1 and TRBJ1-4; maybe TRBD1 (5 bases). Germline CDR1 SQVTM, CDR2 ANQGSEA. CDR3 size: 13 residues. V lost 4 bases and J lost 4, with 10 bases in between. CDR3 nucleotides: TGCAGCGTTGGGGGCCGGGATAATGAAAAACTGTTTTTT. Translating gives CSVGGRDNEKLFF.

Only a few counts were recorded for this clonotype. This chain uses TRBV5-1 with TRBJ2-2; TRBD1 might be the D (6 bases). Germline lookup yields CDR1 SGHRS and CDR2 YFSETQ. Between the trimmed V and J ends, which lost 1 base and 5 bases, there was a span of 12 bases. The length of the CDR3 is 15 residues. CDR3 loop: CASSLNREGTGELFF. The CDR3 region has the DNA TGCGCCAGCAGCTTGAACAGGGAAGGTACCGGGGAGCTGTTTTTT. Using reference TRBV5-1 and TRBJ2-2 for the parts outside the CDR3, the full variable domain is KAGVTQTPRYLIKTRGQQVTLSCSPISGHRSVSWYQQTPGQGLQFLFEYFSETQRNKGNFPGRFSGRQFSNSRSEMNVSTLELGDSALYLCASSLNREGTGELFFGEGSRLTVL.

J is TRBJ2-3 and V is TRBV5-1; 9 bases align to TRBD2. Germline lookup yields CDR1 SGHRS and CDR2 YFSETQ. V gave up 3 bases and J gave up 1 base; unmatched junction bases: 6. The length of the CDR3 is 16 residues. This chain's CDR3 is CASSSERGAGTDTQYF. In DNA, the CDR3 is TGCGCCAGCAGCTCTGAGCGGGGGGCAGGCACAGATACGCAGTATTTT.

This clonotype has a count of ten or more. The rearrangement uses TRBV20-1 and TRBJ2-7; no definite D call. With 0 bases removed from V and 0 bases from J, the gap between germline ends came to 12 bases. This CDR3 has 15 amino acids. The V gene's germline CDR1 is DFQATT and CDR2 SNEGSKA (reference sequence). As DNA, the CDR3 is TGCAGTGCTAGAGATTTTTCGCCGAGCTCCTACGAGCAGTACTTC. It yields the protein CSARDFSPSSYEQYF.

This clonotype has more than one count but fewer than ten. The gene calls are TRBV6-2 or TRBV6-3 and TRBJ2-5; unclear D gene. Trimming stripped 5 bases from V and 5 bases from J, with 6 bases between. Germline assignment: CDR1 MNHEY and CDR2 SVGEGT. The CDR3 totals 11 residues. The chain's CDR3 is CASSEYETQYF. The CDR3 nucleotides are TGTGCCAGCAGTGAATACGAGACCCAGTACTTC.

The rearrangement links TRBV29-1 to TRBJ2-3; 12 bases align to TRBD2. Germline CDR1 reads SQVTM; CDR2 reads ANQGSEA. This CDR3 is built from 14 residues. V shed 4 bases and J 4 bases; nucleotides not matched to a gene: 3. In DNA form, the CDR3 reads TGCAGCGTTGTGTCTAGCGGGGGGGCAGATACGCAGTATTTT. Residues: CSVVSSGGADTQYF.

V usage is TRBV4-3 and J usage is TRBJ1-6; D remains unclear. The germline V gene has CDR1 LGHNA and CDR2 YSLEER. The V and J ends lost 3 bases and 6 bases respectively, with 9 bases between them. CDR3 length: 14 amino acids. DNA of the CDR3: TGCGCCAGCAGCCAGGACGGGCGTAATTCACCCCTCCACTTT. This sequence encodes CASSQDGRNSPLHF.

This clonotype came up a few times. The rearrangement uses TRBV6-1 and TRBJ1-5, with TRBD1 matching over 7 bases. Germline V gives CDR1 MNHNS, CDR2 SASEGT. The CDR3 has 16 amino acids. J gave up 9 bases and V 3 bases, and 14 bases lay outside the gene matches. The CDR3 DNA reads TGTGCCAGCAGTGAGGTCCTCCCAGGGGGGGGTGCGCCCCAGCATTTT. Amino acids: CASSEVLPGGGAPQHF.